This passage covers 11 T cell receptor beta chains from one sample sequenced in a study of T cell changes during pregnancy in multiple sclerosis. The table came from immunoSEQ multiplex PCR; TCRdb's copy has only in-frame clones and leaves some out. This sample yields roughly 70,000 clones, of which about 90% are seen a single time; 2.3% belongs to the top ten. Sequencing was performed on peripheral blood, taken in the first trimester of pregnancy. These receptors were taken from a female donor with multiple sclerosis, enrolled in a pregnancy study.

The chain carries TRBV6-5 and TRBJ1-1, with D hard to call. The V gene lost 5 bases and the J gene lost 2 bases, with 12 bases spanning the gap. From germline, CDR1 is MNHEY and CDR2 SVGAGI. There are 14 residues in the CDR3. Here the CDR3 reads CASSQSQFNTEAFF. As DNA, the CDR3 is TGTGCCAGCAGTCAATCCCAGTTTAACACTGAAGCTTTCTTT.

The genes are TRBV6-4 and TRBJ2-3; 7 nucleotides match TRBD2. The CDR3 is 15 amino acids. Per the germline V gene, CDR1 is MRHNA and CDR2 is SNTAGT. V shed 6 bases and J 0 bases; nucleotides not matched to a gene: 6. CDR3: CASRKSGVSTDTQYF. The CDR3, as DNA: TGTGCCAGCAGAAAGAGCGGGGTTAGCACAGATACGCAGTATTTT.

A few counts support this clone. The chain uses TRBV19 and TRBJ1-5; 9 bases map to TRBD1. Germline V gene lookup returns CDR1 LNHDA and CDR2 SQIVND (reference sequence). Trimming removed 7 bases from V and 5 bases from J; junction bases left unmatched: 9. CDR3 length: 15 amino acids. The CDR3 DNA reads as TGTGCCAGTATTTCCGGGACAGGGAGAGATCAGCCCCAGCATTTT. Protein sequence: CASISGTGRDQPQHF.

The chain recombines TRBV19 with TRBJ2-7, with TRBD2 matching over 7 bases. Germline lookup yields CDR1 LNHDA and CDR2 SQIVND (reference sequence). V lost 4 bases, J lost 2 bases, and 8 bases stayed unmatched. The CDR3 is made up of 15 amino acids. The CDR3 spells CASSTNWGGPYEQYF. CDR3 nucleotides: TGTGCCAGTAGTACCAACTGGGGAGGGCCCTACGAGCAGTACTTC.

This clone has just a few counts. The genes are TRBV5-1 and TRBJ2-7, with D unclear. Germline values: CDR1 SGHRS, CDR2 YFSETQ. Trimming cost V 4 bases and J 2 bases, with 16 bases left between them. CDR3 length: 15 residues. CDR3 protein: CASSPEGTTTYEQYF. The CDR3, as DNA: TGCGCCAGCAGCCCAGAAGGAACTACTACCTACGAGCAGTACTTC.

The chain links TRBV2 to TRBJ1-4; TRBD1 agrees at 9 bases. CDR1 is SNHLY, CDR2 FYNNEI, per germline. The V and J ends lost 0 bases and 11 bases, in that order; junction bases with no gene match: 1. The CDR3 has 13 amino acids. CDR3: CASSEAGTGKLFF. In nucleotides, the CDR3 is TGTGCCAGCAGTGAAGCGGGGACAGGGAAACTGTTTTTT.

This chain links TRBV5-1 with TRBJ1-1; TRBD1 matches 8 bases. CDR3 length: 17 amino acids. After removal of 4 bases from V and 4 bases from J, the junction contained 15 bases not matched to a gene. CDR1 SGHRS and CDR2 YFSETQ come from the germline V gene. CDR3 in amino acids: CASSPLDRGALGTEAFF. Here the CDR3 DNA reads TGCGCCAGCAGCCCCTTAGACAGGGGCGCCTTGGGCACTGAAGCTTTCTTT.

This chain connects TRBV6-1 to TRBJ2-7, with D perhaps matching TRBD1 (6 bases). V was shortened by 8 bases and J by 7 bases, with 21 bases between the two germline ends. The CDR3 runs to 14 residues. Per germline, CDR1 MNHNS and CDR2 SASEGT. The CDR3: CASQGLQGWREQYF. CDR3 sequence (DNA): TGTGCCAGCCAGGGGTTGCAGGGGTGGCGAGAGCAGTACTTC.

The chain recombines TRBV29-1 with TRBJ1-2; D unclear. The CDR3 spans 12 residues. The V gene lost 5 bases and the J gene lost 0 bases, with 7 bases spanning the gap. Germline V gene sequence: CDR1 SQVTM, CDR2 ANQGSEA. CDR3 loop: CSVSLANYGYTF. In DNA, the CDR3 is TGCAGCGTTAGTCTAGCTAACTATGGCTACACCTTC.

The genes are TRBV6-1 and TRBJ2-7; D might be TRBD1 (6 bases). The CDR3 is 14 amino acids. Trimming removed 3 bases from V and 1 base from J, with 10 bases in between. The germline V gene encodes CDR1 MNHNS and CDR2 SASEGT. The CDR3 nucleotides read TGTGCCAGCAGTGAGCAGGGGAAGTCCTACGAGCAGTACTTC. This translates into CASSEQGKSYEQYF.

V usage is TRBV5-1 and J usage is TRBJ2-1; weak D call: TRBD2 (6 bases). Trimming stripped 0 bases from V and 8 bases from J, with 15 bases between. Germline V gene data show CDR1 as SGHRS and CDR2 as YFSETQ. The length of the CDR3 is 15 residues. CDR3 DNA sequence: TGCGCCAGCAGCTTGGAGGGGAGGCGCCCGTATGAGCAGTTCTTC. This encodes CASSLEGRRPYEQFF.